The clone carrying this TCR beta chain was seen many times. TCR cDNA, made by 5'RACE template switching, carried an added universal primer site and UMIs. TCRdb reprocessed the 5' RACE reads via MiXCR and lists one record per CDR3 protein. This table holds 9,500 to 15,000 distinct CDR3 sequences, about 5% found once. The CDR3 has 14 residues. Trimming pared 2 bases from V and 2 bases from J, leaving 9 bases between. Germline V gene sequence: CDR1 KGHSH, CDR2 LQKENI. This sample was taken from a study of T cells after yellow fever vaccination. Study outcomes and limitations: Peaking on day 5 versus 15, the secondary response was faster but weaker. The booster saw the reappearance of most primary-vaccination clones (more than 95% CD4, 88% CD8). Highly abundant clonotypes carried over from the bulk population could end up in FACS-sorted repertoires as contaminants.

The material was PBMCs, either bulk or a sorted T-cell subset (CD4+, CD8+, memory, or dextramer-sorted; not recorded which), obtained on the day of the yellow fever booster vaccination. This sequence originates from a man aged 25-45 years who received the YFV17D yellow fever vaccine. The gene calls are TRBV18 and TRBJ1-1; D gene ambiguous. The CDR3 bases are TGTGCCAGCTCACCAGTGGAGGGAAACACTGAAGCTTTCTTT. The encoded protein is CASSPVEGNTEAFF.